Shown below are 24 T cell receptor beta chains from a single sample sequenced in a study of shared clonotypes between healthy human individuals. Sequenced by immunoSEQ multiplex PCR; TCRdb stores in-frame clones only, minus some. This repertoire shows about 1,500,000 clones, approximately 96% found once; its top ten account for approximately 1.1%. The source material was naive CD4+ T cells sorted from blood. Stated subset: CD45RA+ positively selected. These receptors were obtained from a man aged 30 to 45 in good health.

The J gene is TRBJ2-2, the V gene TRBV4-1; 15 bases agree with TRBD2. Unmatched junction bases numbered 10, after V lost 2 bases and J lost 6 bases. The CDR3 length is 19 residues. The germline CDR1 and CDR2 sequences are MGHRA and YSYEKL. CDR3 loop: CASSQRTSGRASVAGELFF. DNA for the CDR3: TGCGCCAGCAGCCAACGGACTAGCGGGAGGGCCAGTGTCGCCGGGGAGCTGTTTTTT.

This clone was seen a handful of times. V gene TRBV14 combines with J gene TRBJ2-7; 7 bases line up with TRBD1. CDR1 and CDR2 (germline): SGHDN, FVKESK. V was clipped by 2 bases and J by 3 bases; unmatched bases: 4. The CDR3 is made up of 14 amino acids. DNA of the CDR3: TGTGCCAGCAGCCAATCGGGACAGTACTACGAGCAGTACTTC. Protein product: CASSQSGQYYEQYF.

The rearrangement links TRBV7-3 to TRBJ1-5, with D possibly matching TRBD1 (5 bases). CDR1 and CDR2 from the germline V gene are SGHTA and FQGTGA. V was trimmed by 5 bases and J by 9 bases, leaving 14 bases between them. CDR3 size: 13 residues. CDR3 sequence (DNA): TGTGCCAGCAGCGCGGACCGGGACGTGCCCCAGCATTTT. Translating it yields CASSADRDVPQHF.

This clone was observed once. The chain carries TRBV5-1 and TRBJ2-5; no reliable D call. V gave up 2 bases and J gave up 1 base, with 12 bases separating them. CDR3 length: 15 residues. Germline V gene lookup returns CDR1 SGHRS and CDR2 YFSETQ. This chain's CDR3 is CASSLMFRSQETQYF. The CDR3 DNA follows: TGCGCCAGCAGCTTAATGTTTCGGAGCCAAGAGACCCAGTACTTC.

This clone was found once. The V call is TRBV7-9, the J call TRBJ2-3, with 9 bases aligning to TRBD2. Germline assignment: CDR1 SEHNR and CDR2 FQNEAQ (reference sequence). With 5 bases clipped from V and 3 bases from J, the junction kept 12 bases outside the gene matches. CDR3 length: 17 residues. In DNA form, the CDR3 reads TGTGCCAGCAGCCCCCGGCTTGCGGGAGGGCCTACAGATACGCAGTATTTT. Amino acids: CASSPRLAGGPTDTQYF. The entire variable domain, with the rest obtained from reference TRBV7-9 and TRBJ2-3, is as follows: DTGVSQNPRHKITKRGQNVTFRCDPISEHNRLYWYRQTLGQGPEFLTYFQNEAQLEKSRLLSDRFSAERPKGSFSTLEIQRTEQGDSAMYLCASSPRLAGGPTDTQYFGPGTRLTVL.

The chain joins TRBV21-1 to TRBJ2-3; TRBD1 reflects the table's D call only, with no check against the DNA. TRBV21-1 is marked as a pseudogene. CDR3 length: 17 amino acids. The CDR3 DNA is TGTGCCAGCAGCCTCCTCACCGGGACAGGGGGCACAGATACGCAGTATTTT. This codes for CASSLLTGTGGTDTQYF.

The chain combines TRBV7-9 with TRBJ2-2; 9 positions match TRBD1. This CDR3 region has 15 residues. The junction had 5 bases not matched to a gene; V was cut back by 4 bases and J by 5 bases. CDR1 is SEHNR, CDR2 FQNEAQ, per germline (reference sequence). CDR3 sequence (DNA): TGTGCCAGCAGCTCCGGACAGGGGCGGACCGGGGAGCTGTTTTTT. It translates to CASSSGQGRTGELFF.

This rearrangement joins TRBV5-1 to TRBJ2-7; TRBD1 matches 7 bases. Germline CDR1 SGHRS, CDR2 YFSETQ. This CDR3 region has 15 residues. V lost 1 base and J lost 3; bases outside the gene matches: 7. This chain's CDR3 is CASSLTTAGGYEQYF. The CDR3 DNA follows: TGCGCCAGCAGCTTGACGACGGCAGGGGGCTACGAGCAGTACTTC.

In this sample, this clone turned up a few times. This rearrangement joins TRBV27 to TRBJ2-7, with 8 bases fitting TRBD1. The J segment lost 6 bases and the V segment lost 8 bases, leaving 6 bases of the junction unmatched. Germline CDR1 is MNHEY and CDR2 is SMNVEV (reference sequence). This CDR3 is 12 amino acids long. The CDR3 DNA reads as TGTGCCAGCGGGGACAGGAAAGGCGAGCAGTACTTC. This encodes CASGDRKGEQYF.

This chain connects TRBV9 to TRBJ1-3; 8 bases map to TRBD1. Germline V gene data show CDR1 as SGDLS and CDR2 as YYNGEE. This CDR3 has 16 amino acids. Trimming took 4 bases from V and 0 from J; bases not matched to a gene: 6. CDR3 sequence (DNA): TGTGCCAGCAGCCGTGACAGGGGCTACTCTGGAAACACCATATATTTT. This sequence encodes CASSRDRGYSGNTIYF.

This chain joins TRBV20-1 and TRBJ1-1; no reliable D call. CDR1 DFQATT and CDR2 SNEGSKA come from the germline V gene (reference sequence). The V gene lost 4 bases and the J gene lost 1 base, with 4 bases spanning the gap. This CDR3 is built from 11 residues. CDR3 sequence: CSAKENTEAFF. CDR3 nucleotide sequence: TGCAGTGCTAAGGAGAACACTGAAGCTTTCTTT.

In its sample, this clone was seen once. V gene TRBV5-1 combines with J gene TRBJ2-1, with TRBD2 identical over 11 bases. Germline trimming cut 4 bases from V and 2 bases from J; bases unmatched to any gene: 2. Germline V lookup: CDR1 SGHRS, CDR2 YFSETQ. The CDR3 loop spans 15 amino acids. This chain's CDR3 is CASSKTSGAYNEQFF. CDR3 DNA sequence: TGCGCCAGCAGCAAGACTAGCGGGGCCTACAATGAGCAGTTCTTC.

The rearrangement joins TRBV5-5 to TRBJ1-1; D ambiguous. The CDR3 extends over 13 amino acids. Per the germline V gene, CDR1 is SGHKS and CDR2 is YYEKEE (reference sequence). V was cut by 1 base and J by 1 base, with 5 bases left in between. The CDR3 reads CASSLNRNTEAFF. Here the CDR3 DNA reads TGTGCCAGCAGCTTGAACAGGAACACTGAAGCTTTCTTT.

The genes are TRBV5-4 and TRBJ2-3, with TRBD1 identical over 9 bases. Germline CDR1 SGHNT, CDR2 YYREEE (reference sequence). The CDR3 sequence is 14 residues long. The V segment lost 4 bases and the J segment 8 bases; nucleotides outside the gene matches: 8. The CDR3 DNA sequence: TGTGCCAGCAGCCTAGGACAGGGGCGAGGTACGCAGTATTTT. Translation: CASSLGQGRGTQYF. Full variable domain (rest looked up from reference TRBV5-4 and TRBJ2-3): ETGVTQSPTHLIKTRGQQVTLRCSSQSGHNTVSWYQQALGQGPQFIFQYYREEENGRGNFPPRFSGLQFPNYSSELNVNALELDDSALYLCASSLGQGRGTQYFGPGTRLTVL.

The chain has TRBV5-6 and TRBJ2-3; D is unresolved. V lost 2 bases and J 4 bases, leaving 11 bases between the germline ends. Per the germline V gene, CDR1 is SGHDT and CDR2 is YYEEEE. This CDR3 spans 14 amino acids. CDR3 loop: CASSFSPAADTQYF. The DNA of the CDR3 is TGTGCCAGCAGCTTTTCCCCCGCGGCAGATACGCAGTATTTT.

CDR3 residues: CASTANYGYTF. CDR3 sequence (DNA): TGCGCCAGCACTGCAAACTATGGCTACACCTTC. The chain combines TRBV5-1 with TRBJ1-2; D remains ambiguous. This CDR3 region has 11 residues. The germline V and J ends were trimmed by 6 bases and 2 bases, with 5 bases remaining between them. Germline CDR1 reads SGHRS; CDR2 reads YFSETQ.

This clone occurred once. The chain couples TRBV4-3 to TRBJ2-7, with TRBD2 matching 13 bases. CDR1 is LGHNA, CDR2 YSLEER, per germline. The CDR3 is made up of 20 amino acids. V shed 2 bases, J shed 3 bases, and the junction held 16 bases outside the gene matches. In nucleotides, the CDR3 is TGCGCCAGCAGCCAACTGGCGTTGGGACAGACTAGCGGGAGGAGCTACGAGCAGTACTTC. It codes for CASSQLALGQTSGRSYEQYF.

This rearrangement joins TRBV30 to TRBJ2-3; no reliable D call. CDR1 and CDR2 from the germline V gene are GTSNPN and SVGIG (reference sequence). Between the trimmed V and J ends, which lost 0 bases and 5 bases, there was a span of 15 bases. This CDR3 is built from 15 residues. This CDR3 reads CAWSVLARMKDTQYF. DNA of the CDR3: TGTGCCTGGAGTGTACTGGCGCGAATGAAAGATACGCAGTATTTT.

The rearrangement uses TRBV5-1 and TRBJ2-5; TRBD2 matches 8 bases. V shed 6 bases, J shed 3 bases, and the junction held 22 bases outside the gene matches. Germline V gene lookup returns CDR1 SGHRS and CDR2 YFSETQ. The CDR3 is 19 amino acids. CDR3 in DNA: TGCGCCAGCAACGGGGGAGTCTGGGCGGGAGGCGAACTAAAAGAGACCCAGTACTTC. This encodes CASNGGVWAGGELKETQYF.

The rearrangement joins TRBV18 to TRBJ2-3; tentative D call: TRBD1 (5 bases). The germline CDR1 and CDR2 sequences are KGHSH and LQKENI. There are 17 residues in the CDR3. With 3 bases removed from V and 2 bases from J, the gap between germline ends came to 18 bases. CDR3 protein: CASSPYPAGQNTDTQYF. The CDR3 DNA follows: TGTGCCAGCTCACCTTATCCGGCAGGGCAAAACACAGATACGCAGTATTTT.

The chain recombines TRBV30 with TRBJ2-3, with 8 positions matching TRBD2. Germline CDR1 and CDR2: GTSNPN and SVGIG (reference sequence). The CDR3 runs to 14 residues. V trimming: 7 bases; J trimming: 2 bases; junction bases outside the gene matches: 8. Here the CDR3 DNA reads TGTGCCTCAACGTTACTAGCGGACACAGATACGCAGTATTTT. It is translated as CASTLLADTDTQYF.

CDR3 in amino acids: CAWRGLIEPTQYF. The CDR3 nucleotides are TGTGCCTGGAGGGGGCTGATAGAGCCTACGCAGTATTTT. The V gene is TRBV30, the J gene TRBJ2-3, with a tentative D call TRBD1 (5 bases). The CDR3 is made up of 13 amino acids. The V gene's germline CDR1 is GTSNPN and CDR2 SVGIG (reference sequence). Trimming pared 3 bases from V and 8 bases from J, leaving 15 bases between. Together with reference TRBV30 and TRBJ2-3, the CDR3 gives the full variable domain: SQTIHQWPATLVQPVGSPLSLECTVEGTSNPNLYWYRQAAGRGLQLLFYSVGIGQISSEVPQNLSASRPQDRQFILSSKKLLLSDSGFYLCAWRGLIEPTQYFGPGTRLTVL.

This CDR3 reads CASSHSTGMNTEAFF. The CDR3 DNA is TGTGCCAGCAGCCACTCGACAGGGATGAACACTGAAGCTTTCTTT. J is TRBJ1-1 and V is TRBV27; the match to TRBD1 covers 7 bases. The CDR3 is 15 amino acids. Germline V gene lookup returns CDR1 MNHEY and CDR2 SMNVEV (reference sequence). The ends lost 6 bases at V and 0 bases at J; junction bases unmatched: 7.

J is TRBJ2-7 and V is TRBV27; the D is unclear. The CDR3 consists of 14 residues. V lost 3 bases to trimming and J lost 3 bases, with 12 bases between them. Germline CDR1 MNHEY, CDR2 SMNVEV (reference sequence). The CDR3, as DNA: TGTGCCAGCAGTTTGACTCCAGCTGACTACGAGCAGTACTTC. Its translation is CASSLTPADYEQYF.